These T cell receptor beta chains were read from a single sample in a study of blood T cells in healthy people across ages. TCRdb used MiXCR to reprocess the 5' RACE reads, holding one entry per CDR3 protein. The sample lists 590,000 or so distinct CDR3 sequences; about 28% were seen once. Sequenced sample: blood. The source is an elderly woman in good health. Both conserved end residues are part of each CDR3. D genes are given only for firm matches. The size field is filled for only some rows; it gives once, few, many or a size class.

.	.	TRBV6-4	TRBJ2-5	CASSGRHKEQYF	TGTGCCAGCAGTGGCCGACACAAAGAGCAGTACTTC
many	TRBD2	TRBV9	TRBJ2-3	CASSAYEGRVRQYF	TGTGCCAGCAGCGCCTACGAAGGGAGGGTCCGGCAGTATTTT
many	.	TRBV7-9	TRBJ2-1	CASSRDGGSYNEQFF	TGTGCCAGCAGCCGGGACGGGGGCTCCTACAATGAGCAGTTCTTC
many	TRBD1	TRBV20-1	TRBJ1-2	CSARDYRGLDYGYTF	TGCAGTGCTAGAGACTACAGGGGACTTGACTATGGCTACACCTTC
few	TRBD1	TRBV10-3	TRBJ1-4	CAISESWTGSEKLFF	TGTGCCATCAGTGAGTCGTGGACAGGGAGTGAAAAACTGTTTTTT
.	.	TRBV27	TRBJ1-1	CASSIRAEAFF	TGTGCCAGCAGTATTAGAGCTGAAGCTTTCTTT
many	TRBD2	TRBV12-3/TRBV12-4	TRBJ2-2	CASSFWSGGAVGELFF	TGTGCCAGCAGTTTTTGGAGCGGGGGGGCCGTCGGGGAGCTGTTTTTT
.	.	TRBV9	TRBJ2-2	CASSVGSGTGELFF	TGTGCCAGCAGCGTAGGAAGTGGGACCGGGGAGCTGTTTTTT
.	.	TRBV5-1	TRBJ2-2	CASSPTDAGTGELFF	TGCGCCAGCAGCCCAACAGACGCAGGGACCGGGGAGCTGTTTTTT
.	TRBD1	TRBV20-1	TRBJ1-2	CSARPSNRGNYGYTF	TGCAGTGCTAGACCCTCGAACAGGGGTAACTATGGCTACACCTTC
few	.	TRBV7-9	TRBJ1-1	CASSLGGSGTEAFF	TGTGCCAGCAGCTTAGGTGGGAGCGGCACTGAAGCTTTCTTT
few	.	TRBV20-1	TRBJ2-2	CSASPGFTGELFF	TGCAGTGCTAGCCCAGGGTTCACCGGGGAGCTGTTTTTT
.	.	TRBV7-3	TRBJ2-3	CASSPGTLSTDTQYF	TGTGCCAGCAGCCCCGGGACTCTTAGCACAGATACGCAGTATTTT
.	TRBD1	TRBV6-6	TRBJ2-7	CASGPMGQGGTYEQYF	TGTGCCAGCGGTCCGATGGGACAGGGTGGCACCTACGAGCAGTACTTC
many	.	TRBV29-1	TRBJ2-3	CSGGAADTQYF	TGCAGTGGGGGGGCGGCAGATACGCAGTATTTT
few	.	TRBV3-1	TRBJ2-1	CASSGIEQFF	TGTGCCAGCAGCGGCATTGAGCAGTTCTTC
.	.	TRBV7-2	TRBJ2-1	CASSSDSPYNGQFF	TGTGCCAGCAGCTCCGACAGTCCCTACAATGGGCAGTTCTTC
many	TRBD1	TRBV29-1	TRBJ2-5	CSVDDRGLSKETQYF	TGCAGCGTTGACGACAGGGGGCTCAGTAAAGAGACCCAGTACTTC
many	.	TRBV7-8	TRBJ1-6	CASSYRQNSPLHF	TGTGCCAGCAGCTACAGACAGAATTCACCCCTCCACTTT
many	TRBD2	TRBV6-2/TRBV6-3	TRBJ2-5	CASSRLAGDLYQETQYF	TGTGCCAGCAGCCGACTAGCGGGGGACCTGTACCAAGAGACCCAGTACTTC
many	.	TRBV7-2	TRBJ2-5	CASSFRGPKETQYF	TGTGCCAGCAGCTTCCGGGGCCCTAAAGAGACCCAGTACTTC
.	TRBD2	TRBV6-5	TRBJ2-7	CTSSPTLAGGNNEQYF	TGTACCAGCAGTCCAACTCTAGCGGGGGGGAACAATGAGCAGTACTTC
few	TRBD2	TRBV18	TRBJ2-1	CASQRGGKESNEQFF	TGTGCCAGCCAACGGGGGGGAAAAGAAAGCAATGAGCAGTTCTTC
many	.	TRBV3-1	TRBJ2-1	CASSQDDRPRVYNEQFF	TGTGCCAGCAGCCAAGATGACAGACCGAGGGTCTACAATGAGCAGTTCTTC
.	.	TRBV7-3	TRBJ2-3	CASSHSGARSTDMQYF	TGTGCCAGCAGCCATTCCGGCGCCCGTAGTACAGATATGCAGTATTTT
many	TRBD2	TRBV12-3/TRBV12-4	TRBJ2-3	CASRGISGGRDTQYF	TGTGCCAGCAGGGGAATTAGCGGGGGGCGAGATACGCAGTATTTT
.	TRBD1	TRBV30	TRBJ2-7	CAWSDRDRPTYEQYF	TGTGCCTGGAGTGACAGGGACAGGCCTACCTACGAGCAGTACTTC
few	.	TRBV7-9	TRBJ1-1	CASSLADEGPIPEAFF	TGTGCCAGCAGCTTAGCGGATGAGGGTCCCATCCCCGAAGCTTTCTTT
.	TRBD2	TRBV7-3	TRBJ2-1	CASSFGGSSYNEQFF	TGTGCCAGCAGCTTCGGGGGGAGCTCCTACAATGAGCAGTTCTTC
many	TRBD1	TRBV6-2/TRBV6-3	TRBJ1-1	CASSYDPLGTGRSTEAFF	TGTGCCAGCAGTTACGACCCCTTGGGGACAGGGCGAAGCACTGAAGCTTTCTTT
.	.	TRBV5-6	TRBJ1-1	CASSFSAEAFF	TGTGCCAGCAGCTTTAGTGCTGAAGCTTTCTTT
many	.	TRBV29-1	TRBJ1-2	CSAAIVGNYGYTF	TGCAGCGCGGCCATCGTGGGGAACTATGGCTACACCTTC
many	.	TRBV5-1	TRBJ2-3	CASSYEGRYTDTQYF	TGCGCCAGCAGCTATGAGGGGAGATACACAGATACGCAGTATTTT
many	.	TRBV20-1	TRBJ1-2	CSASRSQGWGGYTF	TGCAGTGCTAGCCGATCTCAGGGTTGGGGTGGCTACACCTTC
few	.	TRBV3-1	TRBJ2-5	CASSPGFSYNEQYF	TGTGCCAGCAGTCCGGGGTTCTCCTACAATGAGCAGTACTTC
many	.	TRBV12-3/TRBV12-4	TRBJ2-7	CASTPGFSYEQYF	TGTGCCAGCACCCCGGGGTTCTCCTACGAGCAGTACTTC
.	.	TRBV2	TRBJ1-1	CASYGPLLTEAFF	TGTGCCAGCTACGGGCCCCTGCTCACTGAAGCTTTCTTT
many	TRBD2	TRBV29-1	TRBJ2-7	CSVASSGYEQYF	TGCAGCGTTGCCTCTAGCGGGTACGAGCAGTACTTC
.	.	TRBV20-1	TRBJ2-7	CSASAAGIPYEQYF	TGCAGTGCTTCTGCTGCGGGCATCCCCTACGAGCAGTACTTC
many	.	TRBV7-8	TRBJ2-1	CASSFRVSYNEQFF	TGTGCCAGCAGTTTCAGGGTCTCCTACAATGAGCAGTTCTTC
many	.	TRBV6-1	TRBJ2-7	CASSEVWRREQYF	TGTGCCAGCAGTGAAGTCTGGAGGCGCGAGCAGTACTTC
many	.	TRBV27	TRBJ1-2	CASSPRTQNYGYTF	TGTGCCAGCAGTCCGCGGACGCAGAACTATGGCTACACCTTC
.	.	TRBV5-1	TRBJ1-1	CASSLRGGMNTEAFF	TGCGCCAGCAGCCTGCGCGGGGGAATGAACACTGAAGCTTTCTTT
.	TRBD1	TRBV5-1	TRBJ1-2	CASSLEARGRGGYTF	TGCGCCAGCAGCTTGGAGGCCAGGGGGCGAGGTGGCTACACCTTC
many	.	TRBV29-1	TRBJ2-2	CSIDQGYTGELFF	TGCAGCATTGATCAGGGTTACACCGGGGAGCTGTTTTTT
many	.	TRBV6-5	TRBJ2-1	CASSSQGYNEQFF	TGTGCCAGCAGTTCCCAGGGGTACAATGAGCAGTTCTTC
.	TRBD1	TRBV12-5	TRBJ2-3	CASGSGQGATDTQYF	TGTGCTAGTGGGTCCGGACAGGGGGCCACGGATACGCAGTATTTT
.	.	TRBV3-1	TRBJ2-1	CASSQGTAYNEQFF	TGTGCCAGCAGCCAAGGGACAGCCTACAATGAGCAGTTCTTC
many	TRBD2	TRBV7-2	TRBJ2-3	CASGHGLAGSDTQYF	TGTGCCAGCGGCCATGGACTAGCGGGTTCAGATACGCAGTATTTT
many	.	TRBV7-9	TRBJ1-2	CASSGRQGGNGYTF	TGTGCCAGCAGCGGACGGCAGGGAGGCAATGGCTACACCTTC
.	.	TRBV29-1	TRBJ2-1	CSAGHLANYNEQFF	TGCAGCGCTGGTCACCTAGCAAACTACAATGAGCAGTTCTTC
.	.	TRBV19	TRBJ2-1	CASSVLRDNEQFF	TGTGCCAGTAGTGTGCTCAGGGACAATGAGCAGTTCTTC